Reported below is one TCR beta chain. Its antigen is not known. The data stem from a study of T cells in Graves' hyperthyroidism and ophthalmopathy. Turning to the study itself: Prior to any treatment, at the point of initial diagnosis, peripheral blood was collected. Study-wide results and caveats: Peripheral blood also featured most of the thyroid clonotypes expanded above 0.001. Prediction of ophthalmopathy progression came a median roughly 6.4 months pre-onset.

Authors of the study amplified TCR beta CDR3 regions from RNA transcripts. HTBI primers drove first-round RT-PCR of the TCR CDR3. Each CDR3 protein gets one entry after TCRdb re-called the multiplex PCR reads with MiXCR. In the table there are around 300,000 distinct CDR3 sequences, about 20% of which are singletons. Active moderate-to-severe ophthalmopathy, Clinical Activity Score at least 3, NOSPECS at least 4, under 3 months' duration. Germline V gene sequence: CDR1 DFQATT, CDR2 SNEGSKA (reference sequence). The CDR3 covers 15 residues. Trimming stripped 6 bases from V and 0 bases from J, with 18 bases between.

The V and J genes are TRBV20-1 and TRBJ2-7; weak D call: TRBD1 (6 bases). The TCR originated in a man aged 25 to 40 with Graves' ophthalmopathy. What was sequenced was blood. This CDR3 reads CSANGGGPSSYEQYF. For the CDR3, the DNA is TGCAGTGCCAATGGGGGCGGGCCGAGCTCCTACGAGCAGTACTTC.